A selection of T cell receptor beta chains follows, all from one sample in a study of blood T cell repertoires in COVID-19. Profiling relied on immunoSEQ multiplex PCR, and the TCRdb table lists in-frame clones only, not all of them. The top ten clones hold 20% to 25% of a sample with approximately 110,000 clones, 70% to 85% of them seen once. Sequenced sample: peripheral blood. The origin of the receptors is a man in his sixties or seventies with active or convalescent COVID-19. The CDR3 runs from the conserved cysteine through the conserved F or W. The order of the fields is clone size, V gene, D gene, J gene, CDR3 DNA, CDR3 protein. The D gene is left open where the match is weak. Clone size is stated in some rows and not others, as once, few, many or a class when expanded.

clone_size: few; v_call: TRBV3-1/TRBV3-2; d_call: .; j_call: TRBJ1-2; cdr3_nt: TGTGCCAGCAGCCAAGATATATCGAACTATGGCTACACCTTC; cdr3_aa: CASSQDISNYGYTF
clone_size: .; v_call: TRBV5-4; d_call: .; j_call: TRBJ2-5; cdr3_nt: TGTGCCAGCAGCCCTGGGGGCGGGGGTTCGGAGACCCAGTACTTC; cdr3_aa: CASSPGGGGSETQYF
clone_size: .; v_call: TRBV2; d_call: TRBD2; j_call: TRBJ2-7; cdr3_nt: TGTGCCAGCAGGACGACTAGCGGGGGCTACGAGCAGTACTTC; cdr3_aa: CASRTTSGGYEQYF
clone_size: .; v_call: TRBV30; d_call: TRBD1; j_call: TRBJ1-1; cdr3_nt: TGTGCCTGGAGCGGACAGGTGAACACTGAAGCTTTCTTT; cdr3_aa: CAWSGQVNTEAFF
clone_size: .; v_call: TRBV6-5; d_call: .; j_call: TRBJ2-5; cdr3_nt: TGTGCCAGCAAACGGGGACAAGAGACCCAGTACTTC; cdr3_aa: CASKRGQETQYF
clone_size: few; v_call: TRBV2; d_call: TRBD2; j_call: TRBJ2-1; cdr3_nt: TGTGCCAGCAGTCAAAGGGGACTAGCGAGTAATGAGCAGTTCTTC; cdr3_aa: CASSQRGLASNEQFF
clone_size: .; v_call: TRBV18; d_call: .; j_call: TRBJ1-1; cdr3_nt: TGTGCCAGCTCACGGAGCGAAGGGAACACTGAAGCTTTCTTT; cdr3_aa: CASSRSEGNTEAFF
clone_size: .; v_call: TRBV5-4; d_call: TRBD2; j_call: TRBJ2-3; cdr3_nt: TGTGCCAGCAGCTTGGGGACTAGCGGGGATAACACAGATACGCAGTATTTT; cdr3_aa: CASSLGTSGDNTDTQYF
clone_size: .; v_call: TRBV30; d_call: TRBD1; j_call: TRBJ2-2; cdr3_nt: TGTGCCTGGAGCCCCAAGGGAGGACAGGGTCCCGGGGAGCTGTTTTTT; cdr3_aa: CAWSPKGGQGPGELFF
clone_size: once; v_call: TRBV3-1/TRBV3-2; d_call: TRBD1; j_call: TRBJ2-5; cdr3_nt: TGTGCCAGCAGCCAAGTTGACAGGGTAGAGACCCAGTACTTC; cdr3_aa: CASSQVDRVETQYF
clone_size: .; v_call: TRBV5-1; d_call: .; j_call: TRBJ1-2; cdr3_nt: TGCGCCAGCAGCTTGGAGCCTCTTGCCAATGGCTACACCTTC; cdr3_aa: CASSLEPLANGYTF
clone_size: .; v_call: TRBV6-5; d_call: TRBD1; j_call: TRBJ1-2; cdr3_nt: TGTGCCAGCCGGCCTCAGGGGGCGAATAACTATGGCTACACCTTC; cdr3_aa: CASRPQGANNYGYTF
clone_size: .; v_call: TRBV5-1; d_call: TRBD2; j_call: TRBJ2-1; cdr3_nt: TGCGCCAGCAGCTTTAGCGGGATCAACTACAATGAGCAGTTCTTC; cdr3_aa: CASSFSGINYNEQFF
clone_size: .; v_call: TRBV7-6; d_call: TRBD1; j_call: TRBJ1-2; cdr3_nt: TGTGCCAGCAGCGTCGGGACAGGGTCGAACTATGGCTACACCTTC; cdr3_aa: CASSVGTGSNYGYTF
clone_size: .; v_call: TRBV5-1; d_call: TRBD2; j_call: TRBJ2-5; cdr3_nt: TGCGCCAGCAGCTTTGACCCCCAGCGGGGGGGCGAGGAGACCCAGTACTTC; cdr3_aa: CASSFDPQRGGEETQYF
clone_size: .; v_call: TRBV4-2; d_call: .; j_call: TRBJ2-3; cdr3_nt: TGTGCCAGCAGTCAAGAACAGGTAGGAGATACGCAGTATTTT; cdr3_aa: CASSQEQVGDTQYF
clone_size: .; v_call: TRBV15; d_call: TRBD2; j_call: TRBJ2-1; cdr3_nt: TGTGCCACCAGCAGAGTTAGCGGGGAATACAATGAGCAGTTCTTC; cdr3_aa: CATSRVSGEYNEQFF
clone_size: few; v_call: TRBV30; d_call: .; j_call: TRBJ1-1; cdr3_nt: TGTGCCTGGACCCAACAGGGCTGGGCTGAAGCTTTCTTT; cdr3_aa: CAWTQQGWAEAFF
clone_size: .; v_call: TRBV7-9; d_call: TRBD1; j_call: TRBJ1-2; cdr3_nt: TGTGCCAGCAGTCACAGGGGCTCCTATGGCTACACCTTC; cdr3_aa: CASSHRGSYGYTF
clone_size: .; v_call: TRBV18; d_call: .; j_call: TRBJ1-2; cdr3_nt: TGTGCCAGCTCACCTTGGGCAGGGCTTGATGGCTACACCTTC; cdr3_aa: CASSPWAGLDGYTF
clone_size: many; v_call: TRBV5-1; d_call: TRBD1; j_call: TRBJ1-2; cdr3_nt: TGCGCCAGCAGCGCGGGGACAGGGGACTATGGCTACACCTTC; cdr3_aa: CASSAGTGDYGYTF
clone_size: .; v_call: TRBV4-2; d_call: .; j_call: TRBJ2-4; cdr3_nt: TGTGCCAGCAGCCAGGATTTCGATAGCGGCTTAAACATTCAGTACTTC; cdr3_aa: CASSQDFDSGLNIQYF
clone_size: .; v_call: TRBV3-1/TRBV3-2; d_call: TRBD2; j_call: TRBJ2-7; cdr3_nt: TGTGCCAGCAGCCAACAAACTGGGACTATCTACGAGCAGTACTTC; cdr3_aa: CASSQQTGTIYEQYF
clone_size: once; v_call: TRBV5-5; d_call: TRBD1; j_call: TRBJ2-1; cdr3_nt: TGTGCCAGCAGCCCAAACCCAGGGGGATCCTACAATGAGCAGTTCTTC; cdr3_aa: CASSPNPGGSYNEQFF
clone_size: large; v_call: TRBV7-6; d_call: TRBD2; j_call: TRBJ2-3; cdr3_nt: TGTGCCAGCAGCTTAGCGCGGGGGCGGGAGGGCACAGATACGCAGTATTTT; cdr3_aa: CASSLARGREGTDTQYF
clone_size: .; v_call: TRBV6-5; d_call: TRBD1; j_call: TRBJ1-4; cdr3_nt: TGTGCCAGCAGAGACGGGACAGGGGATGAAAAACTGTTTTTT; cdr3_aa: CASRDGTGDEKLFF
clone_size: few; v_call: TRBV2; d_call: .; j_call: TRBJ1-5; cdr3_nt: TGTGCCAGCATGAAGGAGGGCAATCAGCCCCAGCATTTT; cdr3_aa: CASMKEGNQPQHF
clone_size: once; v_call: TRBV6-2/TRBV6-3; d_call: .; j_call: TRBJ1-1; cdr3_nt: TGTGCCAGCAGTTACTGGGCAGGGAGGAGAGATGAAGCTTTCTTT; cdr3_aa: CASSYWAGRRDEAFF
clone_size: .; v_call: TRBV11-2; d_call: .; j_call: TRBJ1-1; cdr3_nt: TGTGCCAGCAGCTTGGTTCGGGACACTGAAGCTTTCTTT; cdr3_aa: CASSLVRDTEAFF
clone_size: .; v_call: TRBV2; d_call: TRBD1; j_call: TRBJ1-1; cdr3_nt: TGTGCCAGCAGGACAGGGTCTTGGGGGGCTTTCTTT; cdr3_aa: CASRTGSWGAFF
clone_size: .; v_call: TRBV7-3; d_call: TRBD1; j_call: TRBJ1-1; cdr3_nt: TGTGCCAGCAGCCCGGGGACAGGGGAGAACACTGAAGCTTTCTTT; cdr3_aa: CASSPGTGENTEAFF
clone_size: many; v_call: TRBV6-7; d_call: TRBD2; j_call: TRBJ2-1; cdr3_nt: TGTGCCAGCAGTTTAGCTAGCGGGGGGCGACCCCCCCTTGAGCAGTTCTTC; cdr3_aa: CASSLASGGRPPLEQFF
clone_size: .; v_call: TRBV28; d_call: .; j_call: TRBJ1-2; cdr3_nt: TGTGCCAGCAGTTTGGAGAGTAGCTACACCTTC; cdr3_aa: CASSLESSYTF
clone_size: few; v_call: TRBV21-1; d_call: .; j_call: TRBJ1-5; cdr3_nt: TGTGCCAGCAGCAAAGGTTTGTCAGCGCCCTATAGCAATCAGCCCCAGCATTTT; cdr3_aa: CASSKGLSAPYSNQPQHF
clone_size: .; v_call: TRBV30; d_call: .; j_call: TRBJ1-6; cdr3_nt: TGTGCCTGGAGTATCCCAGGGATTAATTCACCCCTCCACTTT; cdr3_aa: CAWSIPGINSPLHF
clone_size: .; v_call: TRBV2; d_call: TRBD1; j_call: TRBJ1-1; cdr3_nt: TGTGCCAGCAGTGAAGAGGGGGCGGCGGACACTGAAGCTTTCTTT; cdr3_aa: CASSEEGAADTEAFF
clone_size: .; v_call: TRBV19; d_call: TRBD1; j_call: TRBJ1-2; cdr3_nt: TGTGCCAGTAGCTTTTCGGACAGGCAGGACTATGGCTACACCTTC; cdr3_aa: CASSFSDRQDYGYTF
clone_size: .; v_call: TRBV7-9; d_call: .; j_call: TRBJ1-4; cdr3_nt: TGTGCCAGCAGCTGGACAACCGGAAATGAAAAACTGTTTTTT; cdr3_aa: CASSWTTGNEKLFF
clone_size: .; v_call: TRBV21-1; d_call: .; j_call: TRBJ2-1; cdr3_nt: TGTGCCAGCAGCACCGGACAGGGAGGGTGTGAGCAGTTCTTC; cdr3_aa: CASSTGQGGCEQFF
clone_size: .; v_call: TRBV7-9; d_call: .; j_call: TRBJ1-3; cdr3_nt: TGTGCCAGCAGCTCAACCCCAGACGGGGGATTTAGAAACACCATATATTTT; cdr3_aa: CASSSTPDGGFRNTIYF
clone_size: .; v_call: TRBV6-2/TRBV6-3; d_call: .; j_call: TRBJ1-6; cdr3_nt: TGTGCCAGCAGTTACCCTGCTGTTTCGGGGTCACCCCTCCACTTT; cdr3_aa: CASSYPAVSGSPLHF
clone_size: once; v_call: TRBV28; d_call: TRBD1; j_call: TRBJ1-5; cdr3_nt: TGTGCCAGCAGTCCTGGTAGGGGGCAGGGGGATCAGCCCCAGCATTTT; cdr3_aa: CASSPGRGQGDQPQHF
clone_size: .; v_call: TRBV29-1; d_call: TRBD2; j_call: TRBJ2-7; cdr3_nt: TGCAGCGTTACCTTTTACGGGGGGGTTACCTACGAGCAGTACTTC; cdr3_aa: CSVTFYGGVTYEQYF
clone_size: .; v_call: TRBV5-1; d_call: TRBD2; j_call: TRBJ2-1; cdr3_nt: TGCGCCAGCAGCTTGGCCGGGGCTAGCGGTTACAATGAGCAGTTCTTC; cdr3_aa: CASSLAGASGYNEQFF
clone_size: once; v_call: TRBV6-5; d_call: TRBD1; j_call: TRBJ1-2; cdr3_nt: TGTGCCAGCACTACCCGAGCAGGGGGCCACTATGGCTACACCTTC; cdr3_aa: CASTTRAGGHYGYTF
clone_size: .; v_call: TRBV6-6; d_call: .; j_call: TRBJ1-1; cdr3_nt: TGTGCCAGCATTAACAGGGTCAACACTGAAGCTTTCTTT; cdr3_aa: CASINRVNTEAFF
clone_size: .; v_call: TRBV3-1/TRBV3-2; d_call: .; j_call: TRBJ2-3; cdr3_nt: TGTGCCAGCAGCCAAGCCGGGTTCGGCACAGATACGCAGTATTTT; cdr3_aa: CASSQAGFGTDTQYF
clone_size: .; v_call: TRBV3-1/TRBV3-2; d_call: .; j_call: TRBJ2-3; cdr3_nt: TGTGCCAGCAGCCAAGACACCCGGGGCAGGGGGGGCACAGATACGCAGTATTTT; cdr3_aa: CASSQDTRGRGGTDTQYF
clone_size: many; v_call: TRBV6-6; d_call: TRBD1; j_call: TRBJ2-1; cdr3_nt: TGTGCCAGCAGCGCTGGGACAGGACCCCACAGGGGTGAGCAGTTCTTC; cdr3_aa: CASSAGTGPHRGEQFF
clone_size: .; v_call: TRBV14; d_call: .; j_call: TRBJ1-1; cdr3_nt: TGTGCCAGCAGCCAAGATATACAGACTGAAGCTTTCTTT; cdr3_aa: CASSQDIQTEAFF
clone_size: .; v_call: TRBV5-1; d_call: .; j_call: TRBJ2-7; cdr3_nt: TGCGCCAGCACCCGGGATGGTGCGGGTGGATCCTCCTACGAGCAGTACTTC; cdr3_aa: CASTRDGAGGSSYEQYF
clone_size: .; v_call: TRBV19; d_call: TRBD1; j_call: TRBJ1-5; cdr3_nt: TGTGCCAGTAGTATAGACTCGACAGGGTCTGACAATCAGCCCCAGCATTTT; cdr3_aa: CASSIDSTGSDNQPQHF
clone_size: .; v_call: TRBV2; d_call: .; j_call: TRBJ1-1; cdr3_nt: TGTGCCAGCAGTGAAGGGGGGGGTACCACTGAAGCTTTCTTT; cdr3_aa: CASSEGGGTTEAFF
clone_size: .; v_call: TRBV5-4; d_call: TRBD1; j_call: TRBJ2-2; cdr3_nt: TGTGCCAGCAGCCTCCGGGGACAGGGGTACGCCGGGGAGCTGTTTTTT; cdr3_aa: CASSLRGQGYAGELFF
clone_size: .; v_call: TRBV24-1; d_call: TRBD1; j_call: TRBJ1-5; cdr3_nt: TGTGCCACCAGTGACACAGGGGTATGGCAGCCCCAGCATTTT; cdr3_aa: CATSDTGVWQPQHF